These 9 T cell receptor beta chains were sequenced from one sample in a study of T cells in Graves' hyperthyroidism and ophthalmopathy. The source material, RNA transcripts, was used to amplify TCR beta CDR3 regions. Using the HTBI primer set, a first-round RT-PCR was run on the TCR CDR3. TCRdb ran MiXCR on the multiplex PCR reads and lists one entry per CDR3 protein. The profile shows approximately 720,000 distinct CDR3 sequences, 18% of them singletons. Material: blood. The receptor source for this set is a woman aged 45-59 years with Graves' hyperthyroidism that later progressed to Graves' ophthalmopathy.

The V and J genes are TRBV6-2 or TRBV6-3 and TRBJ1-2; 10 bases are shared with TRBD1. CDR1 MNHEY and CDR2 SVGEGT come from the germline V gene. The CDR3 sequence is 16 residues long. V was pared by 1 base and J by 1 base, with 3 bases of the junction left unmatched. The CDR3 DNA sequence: TGTGCCAGCAGTTACTTGACAGGGGGCATTAACTATGGCTACACCTTC. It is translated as CASSYLTGGINYGYTF.

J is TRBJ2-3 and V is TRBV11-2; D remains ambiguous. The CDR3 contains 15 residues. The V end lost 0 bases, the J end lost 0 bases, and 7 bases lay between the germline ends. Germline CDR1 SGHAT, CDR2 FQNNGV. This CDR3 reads CASSLDASSTDTQYF. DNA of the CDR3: TGTGCCAGCAGCTTAGACGCTTCTAGCACAGATACGCAGTATTTT.

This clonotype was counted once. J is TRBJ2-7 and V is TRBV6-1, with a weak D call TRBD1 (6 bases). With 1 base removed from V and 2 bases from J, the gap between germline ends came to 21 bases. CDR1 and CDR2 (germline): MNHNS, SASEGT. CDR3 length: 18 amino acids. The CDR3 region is CASSEVGGGGNFAYEQYF. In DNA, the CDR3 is TGTGCCAGCAGTGAAGTCGGCGGTGGGGGCAACTTTGCCTACGAGCAGTACTTC.

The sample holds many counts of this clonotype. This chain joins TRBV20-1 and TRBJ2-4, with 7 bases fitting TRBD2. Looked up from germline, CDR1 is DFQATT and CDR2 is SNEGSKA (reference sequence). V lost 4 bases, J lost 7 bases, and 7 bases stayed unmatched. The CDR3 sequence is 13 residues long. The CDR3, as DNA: TGCAGTGCTAAGCGGGGAGGGATGAACATTCAGTACTTC. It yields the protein CSAKRGGMNIQYF.

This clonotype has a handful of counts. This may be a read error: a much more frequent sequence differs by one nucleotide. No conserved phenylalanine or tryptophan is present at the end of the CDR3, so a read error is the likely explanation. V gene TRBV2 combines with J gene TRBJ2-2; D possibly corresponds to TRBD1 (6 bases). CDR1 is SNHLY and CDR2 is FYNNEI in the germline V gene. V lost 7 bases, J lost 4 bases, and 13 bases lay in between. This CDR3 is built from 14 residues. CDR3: CASNNRAGTGELFS. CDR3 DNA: TGTGCCAGCAACAACAGGGCGGGCACCGGGGAGCTGTTTTCT.

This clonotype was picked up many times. The CDR3 nucleotides read TGTGCCAGTAGGCCCCCAGGTGGGTTAACTGAAGCTTTCTTT. Protein product: CASRPPGGLTEAFF. This sequence joins TRBV19 and TRBJ1-1; D uncertain. CDR1 LNHDA and CDR2 SQIVND come from the germline V gene (reference sequence). The CDR3 has 14 residues. Trimming removed 6 bases at V and 5 bases at J, with 16 bases between.

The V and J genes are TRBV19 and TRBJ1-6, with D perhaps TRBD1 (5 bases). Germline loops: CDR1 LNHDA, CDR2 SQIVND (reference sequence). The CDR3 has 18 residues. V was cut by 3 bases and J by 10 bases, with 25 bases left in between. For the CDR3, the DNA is TGTGCCAGTAGTATCTTCCCCAGGGAAGACCCTCCACGATCACCCCTCCACTTT. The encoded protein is CASSIFPREDPPRSPLHF.

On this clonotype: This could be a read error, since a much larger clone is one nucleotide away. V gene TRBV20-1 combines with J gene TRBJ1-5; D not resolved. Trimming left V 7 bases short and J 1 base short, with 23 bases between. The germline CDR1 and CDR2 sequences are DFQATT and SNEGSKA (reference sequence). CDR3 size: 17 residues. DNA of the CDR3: TGCAGTGTAGGCGAGATCCGGGAAACCTACAGCAATCAGCCCCAGCATTTT. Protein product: CSVGEIRETYSNQPQHF.

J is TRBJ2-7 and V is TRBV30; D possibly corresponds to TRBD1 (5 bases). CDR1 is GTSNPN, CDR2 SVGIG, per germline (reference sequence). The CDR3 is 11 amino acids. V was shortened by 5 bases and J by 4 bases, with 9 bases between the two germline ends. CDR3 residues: CAWGARYEQYF. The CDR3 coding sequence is TGTGCCTGGGGGGCCCGTTACGAGCAGTACTTC.